One T cell receptor beta chain is described in this entry. This sample was taken from a study of Graves' ophthalmopathy and Graves' hyperthyroidism. Cases classed as stable hyperthyroidism had no ophthalmopathy within 18 months of follow-up. Clinical symptoms, serum thyroxine, TRAb, thyroid ultrasound and orbital computed tomography formed the basis of diagnosis. The CDR3 extends over 13 amino acids. The ends were cut back, 0 bases at V and 6 bases at J, with 12 bases in the middle. The germline gives CDR1 GTSNPN, CDR2 SVGIG (reference sequence). For repertoire sequencing, the TCR beta CDR3 regions were amplified from RNA transcripts. Investigators did first-round RT-PCR with HTBI primers, then second-round multiplex PCR. TCRdb reanalysed the multiplex PCR reads using MiXCR and keeps one entry per CDR3 protein. Altogether 300,000 to 400,000 distinct CDR3 sequences are present, approximately 18% being singletons, with the ten largest covering roughly 2.4%.

The sample consisted of peripheral blood. The chain employs TRBV30 and TRBJ2-7; D call uncertain. The clonotype was recovered from an adult woman with stable Graves' hyperthyroidism. CDR3 sequence: CAWSVYPSLEQYF. DNA for the CDR3: TGTGCCTGGAGTGTTTATCCGTCCCTCGAGCAGTACTTC.